This T cell receptor beta chain was documented in a study of T cell responses to AZD1222 COVID-19 vaccine. CDR3 length equals 15 residues. Germline trimming cut 5 bases from V and 3 bases from J; bases unmatched to any gene: 6. CDR1 and CDR2 (germline): SEHNR, FQNEAQ (reference sequence). Clones were read by immunoSEQ multiplex PCR, and TCRdb kept only the in-frame ones, dropping some. The data show over 110,000 clones, about 90% seen once. The sequencing here drew on peripheral blood, taken 28 days after the second AZD1222 dose. This TCR was recovered from an adult who received the AZD1222 COVID-19 vaccine. The V call is TRBV7-9, the J call TRBJ2-3; 9 positions match TRBD2. The CDR3 DNA sequence: TGTGCCAGCAGCCCCCGACTAGCGGCGACAGATACGCAGTATTTT. Protein sequence: CASSPRLAATDTQYF.